This is a list of T cell receptor beta chains from one sample in a study of technical replicates of blood from several donors. Libraries were prepared by immunoSEQ multiplex PCR; TCRdb keeps only in-frame clonotypes and omits some of them. The sample lists tens of thousands of clones, approximately 98% occurring once. Material for sequencing was T cells isolated from PBMCs. The source of these receptors is a human donor in good health. CDR3s include the opening cysteine and the closing phenylalanine or tryptophan. A D gene is named only where the DNA matches it firmly. Rows may omit the clone size; those that give it use once, few, many or a size class.

TRBJ2-2 TRBV2 NA NA CASIAGANTGELFF TGTGCCAGCATAGCAGGGGCGAACACCGGGGAGCTGTTTTTT
TRBJ2-7 TRBV7-8 NA NA CASSFARDYEQYF TGTGCCAGCAGCTTCGCGCGGGACTACGAGCAGTACTTC
TRBJ2-7 TRBV7-6 NA NA CASSLVWRGEQYF TGTGCCAGCAGCTTAGTGTGGAGGGGCGAGCAGTACTTC
TRBJ2-4 TRBV27 NA TRBD1 CASSSTGYITKNIQYF TGTGCCAGCAGTTCGACAGGGTACATAACCAAAAACATTCAGTACTTC
TRBJ2-4 TRBV7-9 NA NA CASSLASGWAKNIQYF TGTGCCAGCAGCTTAGCGTCGGGTTGGGCCAAAAACATTCAGTACTTC
TRBJ1-2 TRBV30 NA TRBD1 CAPGGTGFGGYTF TGTGCCCCCGGAGGGACAGGGTTCGGTGGCTACACCTTC
TRBJ2-2 TRBV11-3 NA NA CASYFRGAGELFF TGTGCCAGCTACTTCAGGGGAGCCGGGGAGCTGTTTTTT
TRBJ2-1 TRBV11-3 NA TRBD2 CASSLVVGTTYNEQFF TGTGCCAGCAGCTTAGTGGTAGGGACTACCTACAATGAGCAGTTCTTC
TRBJ2-5 TRBV6-5 NA TRBD2 CASRPSGRSETQYF TGTGCCAGCCGACCCAGCGGGAGAAGTGAGACCCAGTACTTC
TRBJ1-5 TRBV19 NA NA CASSIRRGYLPQHF TGTGCCAGTAGTATACGCAGGGGCTACCTGCCCCAGCATTTT
TRBJ2-3 TRBV7-3 NA NA CASSGRAHTDTQYF TGTGCCAGCAGCGGGCGGGCACACACAGATACGCAGTATTTT
TRBJ2-7 TRBV28 NA NA CASRERPLYEQYF TGTGCCAGCAGGGAGCGACCTCTCTACGAGCAGTACTTC
TRBJ2-1 TRBV2 NA NA CASQGTEQFF TGTGCCAGTCAGGGGACTGAGCAGTTCTTC
TRBJ2-7 TRBV6-1 NA TRBD1 CASSEATGQGSNEQYF TGTGCCAGCAGTGAAGCGACCGGACAGGGCTCCAACGAGCAGTACTTC
TRBJ2-4 TRBV16 NA NA CASSHNSRGLTKNIQYF TGTGCCAGCAGCCACAACTCTCGAGGTCTGACCAAAAACATTCAGTACTTC
TRBJ1-1 TRBV9 NA NA CASSASGTTEAFF TGTGCCAGCAGCGCCTCAGGAACCACTGAAGCTTTCTTT
TRBJ2-7 TRBV5-6 once NA CASSTNYEQYF TGTGCCAGCAGCACAAACTACGAGCAGTACTTC
TRBJ2-5 TRBV25-1 once TRBD2 CASSGEREFMGTQYF TGTGCCAGCAGTGGGGAGCGGGAGTTTATGGGGACCCAGTACTTC
TRBJ1-5 TRBV27 NA NA CASSVAGLNQPQHF TGTGCCAGCAGTGTGGCAGGGCTCAATCAGCCCCAGCATTTT
TRBJ2-2 TRBV19 NA NA CASSFLNTGELFF TGTGCCAGTAGCTTTTTGAACACCGGGGAGCTGTTTTTT
TRBJ2-6 TRBV19 NA TRBD2 CAISGTSASRANVLTF TGTGCCATTTCCGGGACTAGCGCCTCTAGGGCCAACGTCCTGACTTTC
TRBJ1-1 TRBV7-6 NA NA CASSLRRGTEAFF TGTGCCAGCAGCCTCCGGCGGGGCACTGAAGCTTTCTTT
TRBJ2-1 TRBV5-5 NA NA CASSPDQQAAYNEQFF TGTGCCAGCAGCCCGGACCAACAGGCCGCCTACAATGAGCAGTTCTTC
TRBJ1-4 TRBV27 NA NA CASSSLLNEKLFF TGTGCCAGCAGCTCCTTATTGAATGAAAAACTGTTTTTT
TRBJ2-2 TRBV6-1 once NA CASREEFGGELFF TGTGCCAGCAGAGAGGAGTTCGGCGGGGAGCTGTTTTTT
TRBJ1-3 TRBV7-9 NA NA CAVGAPKSSGNTIYF TGTGCCGTGGGGGCACCAAAGAGCTCTGGAAACACCATATATTTT
TRBJ2-7 TRBV7-2 once NA CASSLGLGYEQYF TGTGCCAGCAGCTTAGGACTGGGCTACGAGCAGTACTTC
TRBJ2-7 TRBV5-4 NA NA CASSEPSATFYEQYF TGTGCCAGCAGCGAACCCAGCGCGACCTTTTACGAGCAGTACTTC
TRBJ2-7 TRBV11-3 NA NA CASSLRRPADWTYEQYF TGTGCCAGCAGCTTAAGACGACCCGCGGACTGGACCTACGAGCAGTACTTC
TRBJ1-5 TRBV28 once NA CASRIGFMSNQPQHF TGTGCCAGCAGAATCGGGTTTATGAGCAATCAGCCCCAGCATTTT
TRBJ2-7 TRBV18 NA NA CASSRDREMYEQYF TGTGCCAGCTCTCGGGATCGAGAGATGTACGAGCAGTACTTC
TRBJ2-3 TRBV6-6 NA TRBD2 CASSYGAGPTDTQYF TGTGCCAGCAGTTACGGAGCGGGACCAACAGATACGCAGTATTTT
TRBJ2-5 TRBV13 NA NA CASSPILGQGQETQYF TGTGCCAGCAGCCCTATCCTGGGGCAGGGCCAAGAGACCCAGTACTTC
TRBJ2-7 TRBV19 NA NA CASSILAYEQYF TGTGCCAGTAGTATCTTAGCCTACGAGCAGTACTTC
TRBJ2-2 TRBV25-1 NA NA CASSEYKPGTGELFF TGTGCCAGCAGTGAATATAAGCCGGGGACCGGGGAGCTGTTTTTT
TRBJ2-1 TRBV11-2 NA TRBD1 CASSQRTGGSGEQFF TGTGCCAGCAGCCAGAGGACAGGGGGGAGTGGTGAGCAGTTCTTC
TRBJ2-2 TRBV7-3 NA TRBD2 CASSGTSTGELFF TGTGCCAGCAGCGGGACTAGCACCGGGGAGCTGTTTTTT
TRBJ2-5 TRBV27 once NA CASSPSRYQETQYF TGTGCCAGCAGCCCTAGCAGGTACCAAGAGACCCAGTACTTC
TRBJ2-7 TRBV4-2 NA NA CASSQDVWPHEQYF TGTGCCAGCAGCCAAGATGTTTGGCCCCACGAGCAGTACTTC
TRBJ2-7 TRBV30 NA TRBD2 CAWLAGPSYEQYF TGTGCCTGGCTAGCGGGTCCCTCCTACGAGCAGTACTTC
TRBJ1-5 TRBV28 NA TRBD1 CASRIPGQSEPQHF TGTGCCAGCCGGATACCGGGACAGTCGGAGCCCCAGCATTTT
TRBJ1-1 TRBV28 NA NA CASSLPTHFGVTTEAFF TGTGCCAGCAGTTTGCCAACCCATTTCGGGGTTACCACTGAAGCTTTCTTT
TRBJ1-2 TRBV11-2 NA NA CASSLVGGNGYTF TGTGCCAGCAGCTTAGTTGGGGGGAACGGCTACACCTTC
TRBJ2-1 TRBV27 NA TRBD2 CASSRASGISYNEQFF TGTGCCAGCAGCAGGGCTAGCGGGATTTCCTACAATGAGCAGTTCTTC
TRBJ1-3 TRBV5-1 NA NA CASSDSGNTIYF TGCGCCAGCTCAGACTCTGGAAACACCATATATTTT
TRBJ2-1 TRBV11-2 NA TRBD2 CASSLGERTSSYNEQFF TGTGCCAGCAGCTTAGGGGAGCGGACTAGCTCCTACAATGAGCAGTTCTTC
TRBJ2-7 TRBV30 NA NA CAWSGSVQGKYEQYF TGTGCCTGGAGTGGCTCCGTACAGGGAAAATACGAGCAGTACTTC
TRBJ1-2 TRBV6-5 NA NA CASSQDSFYGYTF TGTGCCAGCAGCCAGGACAGCTTCTATGGCTACACCTTC
TRBJ2-1 TRBV10-2 NA NA CASSVQGFYNEQFF TGCGCCAGCAGTGTACAGGGATTCTACAATGAGCAGTTCTTC
TRBJ1-2 TRBV11-2 NA NA CASSPPGHQINYGYTF TGTGCCAGCAGCCCGCCGGGACACCAGATTAACTATGGCTACACCTTC
TRBJ2-3 TRBV4-1 NA NA CASSHQWAGSTDTQYF TGCGCCAGCAGCCACCAATGGGCGGGTAGCACAGATACGCAGTATTTT
TRBJ2-1 TRBV7-9 NA TRBD2 CASTVEGGRFDEQFF TGTGCCAGCACCGTCGAGGGCGGGAGGTTCGATGAGCAGTTCTTC
TRBJ2-7 TRBV4-2 once NA CASSQGRSSYEQYF TGTGCCAGCAGCCAAGGACGGAGCTCCTACGAGCAGTACTTC
TRBJ2-1 TRBV19 NA TRBD2 CASSIRGGYNEQFF TGTGCCAGTAGTATACGGGGGGGGTACAATGAGCAGTTCTTC